A selection of T cell receptor beta chains follows, all from one sample in a study of neurological immune-mediated disorders. TCRdb called the 5' RACE reads again in MiXCR, with one record for every CDR3 protein. The sample holds more than 45,000 distinct CDR3 sequences; roughly 4.6% are singletons and the top ten take 2.5% to 3%. Sequencing input: PBMCs. The receptors were sampled from a man aged 50 or older with multiple sclerosis. Each CDR3 is given with its conserved first and last residue. The D gene is left open where the match is weak. Only some rows state a clone size, as once, few, many or a class for expanded clones.

>TRBV7-2|many|TRBJ1-1|NA
TGTGCCAGCAGCTTAGCCTGGGGGGGAACTACTGAAGCTTTCTTT
CASSLAWGGTTEAFF
>TRBV5-1|NA|TRBJ2-1|NA
TGCGCCAGCAGCTGGATGCCATGGGGGGAGAAGAGAAGTGAGCAGTTCTTC
CASSWMPWGEKRSEQFF
>TRBV10-3|many|TRBJ2-3|NA
TGTGCCATCAGGGACATGGATTACACAGATACGCAGTATTTT
CAIRDMDYTDTQYF
>TRBV29-1|NA|TRBJ1-1|NA
TGCAGCGTTGACGGGCTAACTGAAGCTTTCTTT
CSVDGLTEAFF
>TRBV5-1|many|TRBJ2-7|NA
TGCGCCAGCAGCGTGGACGGCCGCTCCTACGAGCAGTACTTC
CASSVDGRSYEQYF
>TRBV5-1|many|TRBJ2-5|NA
TGCGCCAGCAGCTTGCTGCCGGGGGGCCAGTCGGAGACCCAGTACTTC
CASSLLPGGQSETQYF
>TRBV7-2|many|TRBJ2-7|NA
TGTGCCAGCAGCTTAGATTTCGCGGGAGAGCAGTACTTC
CASSLDFAGEQYF
>TRBV20-1|many|TRBJ2-7|NA
TGCAGTGCTAAATCAGGGGTGGGCCTCCTCGAGCAGTACTTC
CSAKSGVGLLEQYF
>TRBV6-1|NA|TRBJ2-7|TRBD1
TGTGCCAGCAGCCGGACAGGGGGCGCGTACGAGCAGTACTTC
CASSRTGGAYEQYF
>TRBV20-1|few|TRBJ2-1|NA
TGCAGTGCTAGACGGTACAATGAGCAGTTCTTC
CSARRYNEQFF
>TRBV3-1|many|TRBJ2-5|NA
TGTGCCAGCAGCCAAACGGCGACGGGGGCAGAGACCCAGTACTTC
CASSQTATGAETQYF
>TRBV5-1|many|TRBJ2-2|TRBD2
TGCGCCAGCAGCTTTAGCGGGAGTTCTGACACCGGGGAGCTGTTTTTT
CASSFSGSSDTGELFF
>TRBV7-3|many|TRBJ2-1|TRBD1
TGTGCCAGCAGCTATTACAGGGGGGCTAACAATGAGCAGTTCTTC
CASSYYRGANNEQFF
>TRBV5-1|many|TRBJ2-3|NA
TGCGCCAGCAGCGAGAGGGGCGGGTCGGGCACAGATACGCAGTATTTT
CASSERGGSGTDTQYF
>TRBV6-6|many|TRBJ2-1|NA
TGTGCCAGCAGTTATACCGGAGGGGACTCCTACAATGAGCAGTTCTTC
CASSYTGGDSYNEQFF
>TRBV7-3|many|TRBJ2-5|TRBD1
TGTGCCAGCAGCTTACTTCCGGGACAGGGGGAGACCCAGTACTTC
CASSLLPGQGETQYF
>TRBV5-1|NA|TRBJ2-5|TRBD1
TGCGCCAGCAGCTCCCGGGACAGGCCTGGAGAAAAAGAGACCCAGTACTTC
CASSSRDRPGEKETQYF
>TRBV12-3/TRBV12-4|many|TRBJ2-3|NA
TGTGCCAGCAGTTCACTCATTCAGTATTTT
CASSSLIQYF
>TRBV7-9|many|TRBJ1-4|NA
TGTGCCAGCAGCTTAGCAGGGACAATAAATGAAAAACTGTTTTTT
CASSLAGTINEKLFF
>TRBV5-1|many|TRBJ2-1|NA
TGCGCCAGCAGCTTAATGGGAGCAGCCTACAATGAGCAGTTCTTC
CASSLMGAAYNEQFF
>TRBV4-1|NA|TRBJ2-7|NA
TGCGCCAGCAGCCAGGGACTCTGGGGAGAGCAGTACTTC
CASSQGLWGEQYF
>TRBV7-9|NA|TRBJ2-1|NA
TGTGCCAGCAGCCACGGAGACAATGAGCAGTTCTTC
CASSHGDNEQFF
>TRBV20-1|many|TRBJ1-6|NA
TGCAGTGCTAGGCCTTTATTTTCACCCCTCCACTTT
CSARPLFSPLHF
>TRBV28|many|TRBJ2-3|NA
TGTGCCAGCAGTTTAGACACCTCAGATACGCAGTATTTT
CASSLDTSDTQYF
>TRBV29-1|many|TRBJ2-1|NA
TGCAGCGTTGCCAGGGCGAATGAGCAGTTCTTC
CSVARANEQFF
>TRBV9|many|TRBJ1-2|NA
TGTGCCAGCAGCGTAGACCACCAAGATCCAACCTTC
CASSVDHQDPTF
>TRBV10-3|many|TRBJ2-5|NA
TGTGCCACCATGTCCGGCTTACAAGAGACCCAGTACTTC
CATMSGLQETQYF
>TRBV6-5|many|TRBJ2-3|TRBD2
TGTGCCAGCAGTTTGAACATACTAGCGGGAGGGGGCACAGATACGCAGTATTTT
CASSLNILAGGGTDTQYF
>TRBV5-1|NA|TRBJ2-7|TRBD2
TGCGCCAGCAGCGGACTAGCGGAAAGCTCCTACGAGCAGTACTTC
CASSGLAESSYEQYF
>TRBV5-1|many|TRBJ2-5|NA
TGCGCCAGCAGCCATACAGGGTTTGGCCAAGAGACCCAGTACTTC
CASSHTGFGQETQYF